This record concerns one T cell receptor beta chain sequence. Its antigen is not known. These data originate in a study of CD8 T cells in ankylosing spondylitis. Whole-study results and caveats: The clones that were linked to disease were reported to be significantly enriched in matched synovial fluid samples from ankylosing spondylitis patients. About 8 highly homologous variants formed a TCR beta motif that appeared characteristic of ankylosing spondylitis blood.

TCRdb fed the 5' RACE reads into MiXCR, producing one record per CDR3 protein. This sample has 80,000 to 100,000 distinct CDR3 sequences, with roughly 8.8% found just once. The specimen was blood, either unsorted or a sorted T cell fraction (not recorded which). The sequence was collected from a male donor with ankylosing spondylitis or in good health (not recorded which).

The CDR3 bases are TGCGCCAGCAGCTTGGATGGGGGCCCTTATAGCAATCAGCCCCAGCATTTT. Encoded protein: CASSLDGGPYSNQPQHF. This chain joins TRBV5-1 and TRBJ1-5, with D possibly being TRBD1 (6 bases). The ends were cut back, 0 bases at V and 0 bases at J, with 13 bases in the middle. CDR3 length: 17 amino acids. Per the germline V gene, CDR1 is SGHRS and CDR2 is YFSETQ.